The T cell receptor (beta chain) described here comes from a study of T cells in women clearing cervical HPV infection (dated by TCRdb to the late 2010s). With respect to the entire study: The cases were 25 to 30 women with histologically confirmed HPV16-related CIN3 or worse, and 2 of those women had invasive cancers. HLA typing was available for only a few women, so HLA type could not be excluded as a confounder. Quality controls consisted of five blinded duplicates per group, for a total of around 60 samples made up of around 50 participants and roughly ten replicates. Blood from cases was drawn at the visit where the lesion was first identified, while blood from controls was drawn once the infection was no longer detected. Median age was approximately 30 years in cases versus about 38 in controls, and baseline characteristics did not differ significantly. For cases, the median interval between lesion detection and blood sampling was around 140 days, with an interquartile range of about 85 to 220 days. In the parent cohort, 10,049 women aged 18 or older were enrolled in Guanacaste, Costa Rica, during about 1993 to 1994 and were followed for more than 6 years. Controls were around 24 women whose single incident HPV16 infection cleared within 12 months without precancer or cancer developing. Cases and controls were matched on age within five years and on year of sample collection. The exploratory proof-of-principle case-control study was nested within the Guanacaste HPV Natural History Study in Costa Rica and compared TCR repertoires across cervical HPV16 outcomes. Broad study findings and their caveats: TCR repertoire richness was significantly higher in CIN3+ cases than in controls across sequencing depths, while evenness did not differ. Lower TRBV6-7 relative abundance was observed in cases than in controls (approximately 0.1% versus 0.17%; Bonferroni P = 0.0008). Whether associations preceded infection or resulted from infection could not be shown with the cross-sectional design, and effector/memory subsets and HPV-specific T cells were not isolated. Random forest classifiers that combined richness and V gene abundances separated cases from controls with an estimated AUC of less than 0.85. Because T-cell numbers per sample were unknown, differences in richness could reflect varying T-cell content rather than repertoire biology.

TCR beta CDR3 regions were amplified by multiplex PCR using the immunoSEQ assay from an average of roughly 1,200 ng genomic DNA per sample. To correct primer bias, the assay used a complete synthetic TCR repertoire to set an amplification baseline. The amplicons were sequenced on the Illumina platform. The paper's data handling went like this. Sequences were error-corrected by clustering with frequency ratios and a modified nearest-neighbor algorithm, then analyzed in the immunoSEQ Analyzer with IMGT gene definitions. At each rarefaction depth, TCR richness and evenness were averaged across 20 rarefaction repeats, and samples with fewer sequences than that depth were excluded. Relative abundances of V, D and J genes were compared between groups using Wilcoxon rank sum tests, with FDR correction applied. An intraclass correlation of roughly 95% for TCR richness and an average of 76.4% across 65 to 80 gene segments were obtained from the blinded duplicates. Imported from immuneACCESS, the table was reduced by TCRdb to in-frame sequences with V and J called. These copies leave out some clones; in studies compared against another copy, an unresolved V gene accounts for under half, and the cause of the remainder is not known. The V and J calls and clone size are taken from that table; D and trimming were inferred from the DNA. The sample table holds 40,000 to 60,000 clones. The ten largest clones represent more than 0.8% of the sample.

The V and J ends are trimmed by 0 bases and 0 bases, leaving 10 bases between them. Reading the germline V gene gives CDR1 SGHRS and CDR2 YFSETQ. The CDR3 measures 15 amino acids from cysteine to phenylalanine. Only the CDR3 bases that were read are kept: 36 of them, in frame from base 1. Every participant had a single incident cervical HPV16 infection, and women with prevalent HPV16 infections were excluded. Cervical HPV DNA was detected with MY09/MY11 PCR, and genotyping was done with dot-blot hybridization. Approximately 16 mL of heparinized blood were centrifuged, and the buffy coat was aliquoted, frozen at -30°C, then stored at -80°C. Genomic DNA was extracted from buffy coat specimens using QIAGEN kits. Notes on this clone: What antigen it recognizes has not been identified. The observed sequence ends 3 residues before the CDR3 terminus, with the missing tail filled in from the germline J gene.

The sequence is built from TRBV5-1 and TRBJ2-7; the D gene is perhaps TRBD1, on 5 matching bases. The sample was blood buffy coat. The TCR originated in a woman between 18 and 75 years old with a cervical HPV16 infection that either progressed to CIN3+ or cleared (not recorded which). Partial CDR3 DNA: TGCGCCAGCAGCTTGGCTACAGGTTACTCCTACGAG. Its coded protein is CASSLATGYSYE. The full CDR3 reads CASSLATGYSYEQYF.